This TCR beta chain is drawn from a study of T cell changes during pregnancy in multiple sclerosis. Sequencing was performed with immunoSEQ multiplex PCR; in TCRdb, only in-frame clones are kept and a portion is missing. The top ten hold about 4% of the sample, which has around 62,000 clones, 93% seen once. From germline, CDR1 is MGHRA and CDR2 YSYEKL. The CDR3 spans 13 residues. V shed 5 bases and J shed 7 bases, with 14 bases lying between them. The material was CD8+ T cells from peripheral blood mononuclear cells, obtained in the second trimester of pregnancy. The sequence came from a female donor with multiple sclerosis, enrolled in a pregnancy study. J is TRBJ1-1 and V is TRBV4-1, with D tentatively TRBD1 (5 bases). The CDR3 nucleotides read TGCGCCAGCAGCTACGGAACAACAGGTGAAGCTTTCTTT. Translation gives CASSYGTTGEAFF.